This TCR beta chain derives from a study of blood T cell repertoires in COVID-19. Study context: Acute and convalescent COVID-19 samples came from the United States, Italy and Spain.

Enrolment of Seattle patients took place during active infection, and they were followed longitudinally. Clones were sequenced by immunoSEQ multiplex PCR, and TCRdb holds only the in-frame ones, with some missing. Of more than 150,000 clones in the sample, about 83% were seen once. This clonotype was obtained from a woman in her 70s with COVID-19, enrolled during active disease. Material for sequencing was peripheral blood.

The CDR3 sequence is CASSVGLDFLGEKLFF. As DNA, the CDR3 is TGTGCCAGCAGCGTAGGATTGGACTTTCTGGGTGAAAAACTGTTTTTT. V and J are TRBV9 and TRBJ1-4, with D uncertain. The CDR3 is made up of 16 amino acids. With 0 bases removed from V and 7 bases from J, the gap between germline ends came to 16 bases. Germline V lookup: CDR1 SGDLS, CDR2 YYNGEE.